The TCR beta chain described here comes from a study of blood T cell repertoires in COVID-19. Overall study context: Samples representing acute and convalescent COVID-19 were sourced from the United States, Italy and Spain. Nucleic acid was either cDNA or gDNA, and it came from T cells, B-cell-depleted T cells, or PBMCs.

The junction had 12 bases not matched to a gene; V was cut back by 4 bases and J by 8 bases. This CDR3 comprises 16 residues. Germline V CDR1 and CDR2: SGHRS, YFSETQ. As handled by the study authors: Quantification of nucleated cells was approximated via reference gene primer amplification. The assay was immunoSEQ multiplex PCR, and TCRdb's table has in-frame clones only and misses some. V, J and clone size derive from that table, while D and trimming were established from the DNA sequence. Of 160,000 or so clones listed, 75% to 90% were seen once; the top ten hold 15%. This chain uses TRBV5-1 with TRBJ2-4; the match to TRBD1 covers 10 bases. The sequence was collected from a middle-aged woman with acute or convalescent COVID-19. The sample consisted of peripheral blood. The CDR3 DNA reads TGCGCCAGCAGCGCGCCCGGGACAGGGGATGGGTACATTCAGTACTTC. It codes for CASSAPGTGDGYIQYF.